Below, 14 T cell receptor beta chains from the same sample are listed, as sequenced in a study of shared clonotypes between healthy human individuals. The table came from immunoSEQ multiplex PCR; TCRdb's copy has only in-frame clones and leaves some out. The sample lists roughly 700,000 clones, about 90% occurring once. The material sequenced was memory CD8+ T cells from PBMCs. Regarding subset: CD45RO+ cells pooled with CCR7-negative TemRA cells. The receptors were sampled from a man aged 18 to 29 in good health. Some clones in this sample may be carry-over from other donors' samples.

Only one count was recorded for this clone. J is TRBJ1-4 and V is TRBV2, with 7 bases aligning to TRBD1. Per the germline V gene, CDR1 is SNHLY and CDR2 is FYNNEI. This CDR3 has 14 amino acids. With V trimmed by 5 bases and J by 7 bases, 7 bases remained unmatched. The CDR3 reads CASSPGTVPEKLFF. The CDR3 DNA reads TGTGCCAGCAGTCCCGGGACAGTTCCTGAAAAACTGTTTTTT.

This clone has a handful of counts. The chain combines TRBV6-1 with TRBJ1-5, with D unclear. V lost 8 bases and J lost 7, with 9 bases in between. The length of the CDR3 is 11 residues. CDR1 MNHNS and CDR2 SASEGT come from the germline V gene. The DNA for the CDR3 is TGTGCCAGCGGGCGTGGGCAGCCCCAGCATTTT. Protein: CASGRGQPQHF.

This chain uses TRBV4-2 with TRBJ2-7; D ambiguous. The CDR3 is made up of 13 amino acids. Trimming left V 4 bases short and J 0 bases short, with 7 bases between. Looked up from germline, CDR1 is LGHNA and CDR2 is YNFKEQ. CDR3 protein: CASSRFVSYEQYF. As DNA, the CDR3 is TGTGCCAGCAGCCGATTCGTCTCCTACGAGCAGTACTTC.

The CDR3 sequence: CASVSRGPETQYF. For the CDR3, the DNA is TGTGCCAGCGTCTCAAGGGGGCCTGAGACCCAGTACTTC. The chain links TRBV11-2 to TRBJ2-5, with 7 bases matching TRBD1. The J segment lost 5 bases and the V segment lost 8 bases, leaving 8 bases of the junction unmatched. The germline V gene encodes CDR1 SGHAT and CDR2 FQNNGV. The CDR3 spans 13 residues.

The J gene is TRBJ2-7, the V gene TRBV11-2; D remains ambiguous. The CDR3 has 15 amino acids. Germline V gives CDR1 SGHAT, CDR2 FQNNGV. V gave up 2 bases and J gave up 5 bases, with 16 bases separating them. CDR3 sequence reads: CASSLKSTSFDEQYF. The CDR3 DNA follows: TGTGCCAGCAGCTTAAAGTCTACTTCTTTTGACGAGCAGTACTTC.

This rearrangement joins TRBV4-1 to TRBJ2-3; a weak D match, TRBD2 (6 bases). The ends were cut back, 4 bases at V and 6 bases at J, with 14 bases in the middle. There are 14 residues in the CDR3. Germline CDR1 reads MGHRA; CDR2 reads YSYEKL. The CDR3 loop is CASSRLGGKDTQYF. The CDR3 bases are TGCGCCAGCAGCCGGTTGGGCGGGAAGGATACGCAGTATTTT.

The gene calls are TRBV27 and TRBJ2-1; TRBD1 matches at 9 bases. J gave up 0 bases and V 5 bases, and 5 bases lay outside the gene matches. This CDR3 comprises 16 residues. Per the germline V gene, CDR1 is MNHEY and CDR2 is SMNVEV (reference sequence). DNA of the CDR3: TGTGCCAGCAGTCTGGGACAGGGAACCTCCTACAATGAGCAGTTCTTC. Encoded protein: CASSLGQGTSYNEQFF.

The chain has TRBV4-3 and TRBJ1-2; a possible D gene is TRBD1 (5 bases). The CDR3 spans 13 residues. V lost 0 bases and J lost 6, with 8 bases in between. CDR1 and CDR2 (germline): LGHNA, YSLEER. The CDR3 region has the DNA TGCGCCAGCAGCCAAGATCCCAGGGATGGCTACACCTTC. This translates into CASSQDPRDGYTF.

The chain employs TRBV19 and TRBJ2-5; 7 nucleotides align to TRBD1. The CDR3 runs 16 residues. The J segment lost 4 bases and the V segment lost 3 bases, leaving 11 bases of the junction unmatched. Germline CDR1 and CDR2: LNHDA and SQIVND (reference sequence). The CDR3 DNA reads as TGTGCCAGTAGTATTTGGACAGGAGCCGCCAGAGAGACCCAGTACTTC. Translated, it gives CASSIWTGAARETQYF.

The chain joins TRBV6-4 to TRBJ1-5; weak D call: TRBD1 (6 bases). The V gene's germline CDR1 is MRHNA and CDR2 SNTAGT. The CDR3 covers 19 residues. The ends were cut back, 3 bases at V and 0 bases at J, with 21 bases in the middle. CDR3 sequence reads: CASSEGVWGLLGSNQPQHF. In nucleotides, the CDR3 is TGTGCCAGCAGTGAAGGAGTCTGGGGGCTGTTAGGTAGCAATCAGCCCCAGCATTTT.

In this sample, this clone turned up once. This rearrangement joins TRBV14 to TRBJ2-1; tentative D call: TRBD1 (6 bases). CDR1 is SGHDN, CDR2 FVKESK, per germline. Trimming took 6 bases from V and 13 from J, leaving 16 bases between them. The CDR3 consists of 12 residues. CDR3 region: CASSLSYRDQFF. Here the CDR3 DNA reads TGTGCCAGCAGTCTTTCTTACAGGGACCAGTTCTTC.

J is TRBJ2-7 and V is TRBV5-6; tentatively, D is TRBD2 (6 bases). Germline values: CDR1 SGHDT, CDR2 YYEEEE. The length of the CDR3 is 15 residues. With 0 bases removed from V and 3 bases from J, the gap between germline ends came to 13 bases. Written as DNA, the CDR3 is TGTGCCAGCAGCTTGGATCCGGGAGTCCACTACGAGCAGTACTTC. As protein: CASSLDPGVHYEQYF.

CDR3 loop: CASSLGIYGYTF. In DNA, the CDR3 is TGCGCCAGCAGCTTGGGGATCTATGGCTACACCTTC. The V call is TRBV5-1, the J call TRBJ1-2; D gene unclear. The CDR3 consists of 12 residues. Trimming shortened V by 0 bases and J by 4 bases, and 4 bases separated the two germline ends. The germline CDR1 and CDR2 sequences are SGHRS and YFSETQ.

The chain employs TRBV11-3 and TRBJ2-1, with TRBD2 as a possible D gene (6 bases). Trimming pared 1 base from V and 8 bases from J, leaving 15 bases between. Per germline, CDR1 SGHNT and CDR2 YENEEA. CDR3 length: 15 amino acids. The CDR3 protein is CASSLVGGGIDEQFF. In DNA, the CDR3 is TGTGCCAGCAGCTTAGTGGGCGGAGGGATTGATGAGCAGTTCTTC.